A single sample gave rise to the 13 T cell receptor beta chains below, sequenced in a study of radiotherapy plus CTLA-4 blockade in lung cancer. Profiled with immunoSEQ multiplex PCR; TCRdb holds only in-frame clones, not every one. The table has about 77,000 clones, over 65% seen once. The sample here was peripheral blood, taken from a patient treated with radiotherapy plus ipilimumab. These receptors all stem from a human donor with non-small cell lung cancer whose response to radiotherapy plus ipilimumab could not be evaluated.

The genes are TRBV7-2 and TRBJ2-1, with TRBD1 as a possible D gene (6 bases). Trimming left V 1 base short and J 6 bases short, with 13 bases between. The germline V gene has CDR1 SGHTA and CDR2 FQGNSA. The CDR3 loop spans 15 amino acids. The CDR3 sequence is CASSLGGLTFNEQFF. As DNA, the CDR3 is TGTGCCAGCAGCTTAGGGGGGCTGACCTTCAATGAGCAGTTCTTC.

The chain joins TRBV19 to TRBJ2-1; tentatively, D is TRBD1 (6 bases). Trimming removed 1 base from V and 6 bases from J, with 7 bases in between. The CDR3 is made up of 13 amino acids. CDR1 LNHDA and CDR2 SQIVND come from the germline V gene (reference sequence). CDR3 in DNA: TGTGCCAGTAGTATAGTGGGGGCCAATGAGCAGTTCTTC. This translates into CASSIVGANEQFF. Together with reference TRBV19 and TRBJ2-1, the CDR3 gives the full variable domain: DGGITQSPKYLFRKEGQNVTLSCEQNLNHDAMYWYRQDPGQGLRLIYYSQIVNDFQKGDIAEGYSVSREKKESFPLTVTSAQKNPTAFYLCASSIVGANEQFFGPGTRLTVL.

The chain has TRBV15 and TRBJ2-5, with 10 bases that match TRBD1. This CDR3 contains 16 residues. The germline CDR1 and CDR2 sequences are LNHNV and YYDKDF (reference sequence). Trimming removed 1 base from V and 3 bases from J; junction bases left unmatched: 5. In nucleotides, the CDR3 is TGTGCCACCAGCAGAGCACCGGGACAGGGGAAAGAGACCCAGTACTTC. Encoded protein: CATSRAPGQGKETQYF.

This chain links TRBV19 with TRBJ2-7, with 11 bases aligning to TRBD1. CDR3 size: 15 residues. The ends lost 3 bases at V and 7 bases at J; junction bases unmatched: 8. Germline V CDR1 and CDR2: LNHDA, SQIVND (reference sequence). CDR3 loop: CASSIRTGGWKEQYF. The CDR3 DNA follows: TGTGCCAGTAGTATTAGGACAGGGGGCTGGAAAGAGCAGTACTTC.

The rearrangement uses TRBV18 and TRBJ1-4; 7 bases line up with TRBD1. Germline CDR1 KGHSH, CDR2 LQKENI. V lost 1 base, J lost 6 bases, and 2 bases stayed unmatched. This CDR3 has 14 residues. CDR3 region: CASSPQGADEKLFF. The CDR3 DNA sequence: TGTGCCAGCTCACCACAGGGGGCAGATGAAAAACTGTTTTTT.

This clone was seen a few times. The CDR3: CASSSHRYRGAENTEAFF. The CDR3 coding sequence is TGTGCCAGCAGCTCCCACCGCTACCGGGGGGCCGAGAACACTGAAGCTTTCTTT. The V gene is TRBV11-3, the J gene TRBJ1-1; D might be TRBD1 (6 bases). Germline CDR1 SGHNT, CDR2 YENEEA. This CDR3 is 18 amino acids long. V was pared by 4 bases and J by 1 base, with 22 bases between.

V usage is TRBV6-1 and J usage is TRBJ1-4; possibly TRBD1 for D (6 bases). This CDR3 has 15 residues. The germline V gene has CDR1 MNHNS and CDR2 SASEGT. V was clipped by 10 bases and J by 4 bases, with 19 bases between them. Here the CDR3 reads CANRERQDLNEKLFF. CDR3 coding DNA: TGTGCCAACAGGGAACGACAGGACCTTAATGAAAAACTGTTTTTT.

CDR3 loop: CASSRTSGRDEQYF. CDR3 DNA: TGCGCCAGCAGCCGCACTAGCGGGCGGGACGAGCAGTACTTC. The rearrangement links TRBV10-2 to TRBJ2-7, with 9 bases identical to TRBD2. Germline V gene sequence: CDR1 WSHSY, CDR2 SAAADI. CDR3 size: 14 residues. J was trimmed by 5 bases and V by 6 bases; bases with no gene match: 8.

This clone was seen a few times. This chain joins TRBV7-3 and TRBJ1-1; D possibly corresponds to TRBD1 (6 bases). V lost 2 bases to trimming and J lost 4 bases, with 20 bases between them. Germline assignment: CDR1 SGHTA and CDR2 FQGTGA. The CDR3 length is 17 residues. The CDR3 DNA sequence: TGTGCCAGCAGCTTAGGGGGGGCCCGAACCTTGACCACTGAAGCTTTCTTT. Translated, it gives CASSLGGARTLTTEAFF.

This chain uses TRBV2 with TRBJ2-3; 10 bases map to TRBD2. The CDR3 contains 17 residues. The V and J ends lost 6 bases and 2 bases, in that order; junction bases with no gene match: 11. Germline-derived CDR1 and CDR2 are SNHLY and FYNNEI. The CDR3 region has the DNA TGTGCCAGCAGACCCTTTCTAGCGGGGGTTACCACAGATACGCAGTATTTT. It codes for CASRPFLAGVTTDTQYF.

This clone was counted many times. V gene TRBV19 combines with J gene TRBJ1-2; 9 nucleotides agree with TRBD1. V shed 5 bases and J 3 bases; nucleotides not matched to a gene: 7. Germline CDR1 is LNHDA and CDR2 is SQIVND (reference sequence). CDR3 length equals 15 residues. CDR3 amino acids: CASSAPRDRDYGYTF. In DNA, the CDR3 is TGTGCCAGTAGTGCCCCCCGGGACAGGGACTATGGCTACACCTTC.

The chain is built from TRBV6-1 and TRBJ2-7; a weak D match, TRBD1 (5 bases). Germline V gives CDR1 MNHNS, CDR2 SASEGT. The CDR3 sequence is 12 residues long. Trimming stripped 7 bases from V and 5 bases from J, with 12 bases between. The CDR3, as DNA: TGTGCCAGCACCGAAGTCAGGGACGAGCAGTACTTC. Encoded protein: CASTEVRDEQYF.

The chain carries TRBV29-1 and TRBJ2-2; D is unresolved. CDR3 size: 13 residues. Deletions cut 2 bases from V and 2 bases from J, with 6 bases between. Germline CDR1 reads SQVTM; CDR2 reads ANQGSEA. The chain's CDR3 is CSVEPVNTGELFF. The DNA of the CDR3 is TGCAGCGTTGAACCAGTTAACACCGGGGAGCTGTTTTTT.